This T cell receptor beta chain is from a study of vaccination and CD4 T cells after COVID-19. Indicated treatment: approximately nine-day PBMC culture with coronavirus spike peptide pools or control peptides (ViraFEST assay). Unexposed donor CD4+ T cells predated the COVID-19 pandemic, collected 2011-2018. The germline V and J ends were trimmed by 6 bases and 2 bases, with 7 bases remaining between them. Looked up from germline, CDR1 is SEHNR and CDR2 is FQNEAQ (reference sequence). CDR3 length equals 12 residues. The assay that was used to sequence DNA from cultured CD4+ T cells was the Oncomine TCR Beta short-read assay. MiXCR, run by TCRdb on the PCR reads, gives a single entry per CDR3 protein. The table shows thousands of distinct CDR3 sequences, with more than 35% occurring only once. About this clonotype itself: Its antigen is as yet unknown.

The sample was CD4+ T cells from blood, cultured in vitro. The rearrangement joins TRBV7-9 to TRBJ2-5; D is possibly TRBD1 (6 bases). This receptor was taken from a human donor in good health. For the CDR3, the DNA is TGTGCCAGCAGAGACAGGCAAGAGACCCAGTACTTC. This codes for CASRDRQETQYF.